The clone carrying this T cell receptor (beta chain) was detected once. Its antigen is not identified. The sample belongs to a study of cytomegalovirus exposure and HLA in healthy donors. Both 60 Vbeta primers and 13 Jbeta primers went into the PCR. TCRdb keeps only in-frame clones here, not all; method: immunoSEQ multiplex PCR. This table holds about 160,000 clones, about 76% found once. Study findings and constraints: The authors later linked a missense DCLRE1C variant to TCR beta V- and J-gene trimming.

Trimming took 4 bases from V and 4 from J; bases not matched to a gene: 11. The CDR3 contains 16 residues. Germline values: CDR1 SGHNT, CDR2 YYREEE (reference sequence). This sequence joins TRBV5-4 and TRBJ2-1, with 7 nucleotides matching TRBD1. Specimen: PBMCs. The source of this sequence is a female donor in good health and CMV-seronegative. CDR3 sequence reads: CASSKFGQGVYNEQFF. CDR3 DNA: TGTGCCAGCAGCAAGTTCGGCCAGGGGGTTTACAATGAGCAGTTCTTC.